This T cell receptor (beta chain) is drawn from a study of T cells in localized non-small cell lung cancer. Trimming removed 4 bases from V and 0 bases from J; junction bases left unmatched: 4. The CDR3 extends over 15 amino acids. Germline CDR1 and CDR2: MNHNY and SVGAGI (reference sequence). The data were produced by immunoSEQ multiplex PCR, yet TCRdb's version contains in-frame clones alone and is incomplete. Here the sample spans some 10,000 clones, 90% to 95% being singletons. This specimen was peripheral blood, taken before any cancer treatment. This sequence was found in a male donor aged 60 or older with stage III lung adenocarcinoma. V and J are TRBV6-6 and TRBJ2-7; TRBD2 matches at 9 bases. Here the CDR3 reads CASSSQREASYEQYF. CDR3 bases: TGTGCCAGCAGTTCCCAGCGGGAGGCCTCCTACGAGCAGTACTTC.